What follows is one TCR beta chain and its context. Its target is unknown. After removal of 3 bases from V and 2 bases from J, the junction contained 6 bases not matched to a gene. This CDR3 comprises 15 residues. CDR1 and CDR2 (germline): SGDLS, YYNGEE. This sample is drawn from a study of identical twins. Notes on the study in general: Rather than following the same donors, the conclusions depended on cross-sectional statistical analysis.

MiXCR, run by TCRdb on the 5' RACE reads, gives a single entry per CDR3 protein. The top ten clones hold 0.98% of a sample with around 680,000 distinct CDR3 sequences, more than 6.5% of them seen once. This same sample was also taken into another study, of yellow fever vaccine responses in identical twins.

The sample consisted of PBMCs. The chain has TRBV9 and TRBJ2-5; TRBD2 aligns across 8 bases. The receptor was isolated from a woman aged 18-30 years in good health. CDR3 loop: CASSDSGSRQETQYF. As DNA, the CDR3 is TGTGCCAGCAGCGACAGCGGGAGTCGGCAAGAGACCCAGTACTTC.